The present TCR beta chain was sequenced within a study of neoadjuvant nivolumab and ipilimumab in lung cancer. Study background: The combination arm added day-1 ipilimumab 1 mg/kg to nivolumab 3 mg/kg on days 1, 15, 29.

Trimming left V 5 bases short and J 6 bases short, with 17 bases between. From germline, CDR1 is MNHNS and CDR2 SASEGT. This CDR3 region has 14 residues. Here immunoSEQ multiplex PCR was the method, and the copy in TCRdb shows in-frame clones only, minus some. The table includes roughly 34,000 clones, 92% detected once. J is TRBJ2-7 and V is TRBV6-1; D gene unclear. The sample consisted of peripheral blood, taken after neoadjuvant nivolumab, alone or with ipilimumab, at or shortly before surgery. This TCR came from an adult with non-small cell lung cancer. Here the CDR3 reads CASSSKTNFGEQYF. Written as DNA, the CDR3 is TGTGCCAGCAGTTCCAAGACAAATTTCGGCGAGCAGTACTTC.